The 11 T cell receptor beta chains in this list originate from one sample, sequenced in a study of shared clonotypes between healthy human individuals. The data were produced by immunoSEQ multiplex PCR, yet TCRdb's version contains in-frame clones alone and is incomplete. Of roughly 640,000 clones listed, 74% are singletons. Sequencing was done on a sample of memory CD4+ T cells sorted from blood. Subset given: CD45RA-negative fraction. All receptors come from a woman in her twenties or thirties in good health.

The V call is TRBV2, the J call TRBJ2-1, with TRBD1 matching 11 bases. CDR1 SNHLY and CDR2 FYNNEI come from the germline V gene. The CDR3 spans 13 residues. V was pared by 6 bases and J by 5 bases, with 0 bases of the junction left unmatched. The CDR3 bases are TGTGCCAGCAGGGGACAGGGGGACAATGAGCAGTTCTTC. It is translated as CASRGQGDNEQFF.

This clone was counted only a few times. This chain uses TRBV4-1 with TRBJ2-7; unclear D gene. The germline V gene encodes CDR1 MGHRA and CDR2 YSYEKL. Trimming pared 5 bases from V and 0 bases from J, leaving 11 bases between. The CDR3 spans 14 residues. The CDR3 reads CASSYDSSSYEQYF. The CDR3 coding sequence is TGCGCCAGCAGCTATGACTCGAGCTCCTACGAGCAGTACTTC.

In this sample, this clone turned up many times. Distinct nucleotide sequences in the sample also encode this CDR3. This sequence joins TRBV2 and TRBJ2-7, with no clear D. This CDR3 region has 15 residues. V was pared by 4 bases and J by 0 bases, with 13 bases between. Germline V lookup: CDR1 SNHLY, CDR2 FYNNEI. The CDR3 here is CASSGAVDRSYEQYF. CDR3 DNA: TGTGCCAGCAGTGGTGCGGTCGATCGCTCCTACGAGCAGTACTTC.

This clone was detected only once. The CDR3 loop reads CASSFRPDRETKNIQYF. CDR3 nucleotides: TGCGCCAGCAGCTTCCGCCCCGACAGGGAGACCAAAAACATTCAGTACTTC. This chain connects TRBV5-1 to TRBJ2-4, with 7 nucleotides matching TRBD1. Per the germline V gene, CDR1 is SGHRS and CDR2 is YFSETQ. After removal of 2 bases from V and 2 bases from J, the junction contained 10 bases not matched to a gene. This CDR3 region has 17 residues.

The chain has TRBV18 and TRBJ2-2; maybe TRBD1 (5 bases). V dropped 5 bases and J dropped 4 bases, with 17 bases sitting between them. The CDR3 loop spans 16 amino acids. CDR1 and CDR2 (germline): KGHSH, LQKENI. CDR3 residues: CASSRTTWGATGELFF. The CDR3, as DNA: TGTGCCAGCTCAAGGACAACCTGGGGTGCCACCGGGGAGCTGTTTTTT.

This clone was seen only once. V usage is TRBV6-5 and J usage is TRBJ1-2; no reliable D call. The germline V gene has CDR1 MNHEY and CDR2 SVGAGI. V dropped 4 bases and J dropped 1 base, with 10 bases sitting between them. The CDR3 sequence is 14 residues long. CDR3 sequence: CASSSRLLNYGYTF. Written as DNA, the CDR3 is TGTGCCAGCAGTTCTAGACTCCTTAACTATGGCTACACCTTC.

This clone was detected a few times. Other DNA sequences from this sample encode an identical CDR3 as well. The chain couples TRBV6-1 to TRBJ2-7; D is possibly TRBD1 (5 bases). This CDR3 comprises 14 residues. Germline V gene lookup returns CDR1 MNHNS and CDR2 SASEGT. Between the trimmed V and J ends, which lost 2 bases and 2 bases, there was a span of 10 bases. CDR3 in amino acids: CASSEPRAPYEQYF. CDR3 nucleotide sequence: TGTGCCAGCAGTGAACCCAGGGCCCCCTACGAGCAGTACTTC.

The chain combines TRBV27 with TRBJ1-4, with D possibly being TRBD1 (5 bases). This CDR3 contains 14 residues. V was clipped by 5 bases and J by 10 bases, with 17 bases between them. Germline CDR1 MNHEY, CDR2 SMNVEV (reference sequence). The CDR3 loop is CASSPDSGGGKLFF. The DNA for the CDR3 is TGTGCCAGCAGTCCCGACAGCGGTGGGGGAAAACTGTTTTTT.

The genes are TRBV9 and TRBJ1-4, with unresolved D. The CDR3 runs 14 residues. Per germline, CDR1 SGDLS and CDR2 YYNGEE. The V and J ends lost 4 bases and 2 bases respectively, with 9 bases between them. The CDR3 DNA reads as TGTGCCAGCAGCCGCAGGATGACTAATGAAAAACTGTTTTTT. Translation gives CASSRRMTNEKLFF.

The CDR3 reads CAGSSALGTSGRETQYF. The CDR3 nucleotides are TGTGCCGGCTCTAGTGCCCTAGGTACTAGCGGGAGGGAGACCCAGTACTTC. The rearrangement joins TRBV28 to TRBJ2-5, with TRBD2 identical over 12 bases. The V gene's germline CDR1 is MDHEN and CDR2 SYDVKM. The CDR3 loop spans 17 amino acids. The ends lost 11 bases at V and 5 bases at J; junction bases unmatched: 18.

As concerns this clone: Other DNA sequences in the sample encode the same CDR3. The chain links TRBV6-6 to TRBJ2-3; 8 positions agree with TRBD1. Germline V CDR1 and CDR2: MNHNY, SVGAGI (reference sequence). The V gene end was trimmed by 6 bases and the J gene end by 3 bases; junction bases not matched to a gene: 5. The CDR3 covers 14 residues. The CDR3 coding sequence is TGTGCCAGCAGGAGGACAGGGAGGACAGATACGCAGTATTTT. Residues: CASRRTGRTDTQYF.